Following are 23 T cell receptor beta chains from one sample sequenced in a study of radiotherapy plus CTLA-4 blockade in lung cancer. Generated by immunoSEQ multiplex PCR, the TCRdb table keeps only in-frame clones and is missing some. In the table there are over 75,000 clones, about four fifths of which are singletons. The material was peripheral blood, obtained from a patient treated with radiotherapy plus ipilimumab. These receptors all come from a human donor with non-small cell lung cancer who had stable disease on radiotherapy plus ipilimumab.

The V call is TRBV28, the J call TRBJ2-5, with 9 bases fitting TRBD1. The CDR3 totals 16 residues. The V gene end was trimmed by 3 bases and the J gene end by 4 bases; junction bases not matched to a gene: 9. The germline V gene encodes CDR1 MDHEN and CDR2 SYDVKM. CDR3: CASSFRNRGRRETQYF. CDR3 bases: TGTGCCAGCAGTTTCAGGAACAGGGGGCGGCGAGAGACCCAGTACTTC. The entire variable domain, with the rest obtained from reference TRBV28 and TRBJ2-5, is as follows: DVKVTQSSRYLVKRTGEKVFLECVQDMDHENMFWYRQDPGLGLRLIYFSYDVKMKEKGDIPEGYSVSREKKERFSLILESASTNQTSMYLCASSFRNRGRRETQYFGPGTRLLVL.

The chain carries TRBV30 and TRBJ2-7; TRBD2 aligns across 8 bases. The germline V gene encodes CDR1 GTSNPN and CDR2 SVGIG (reference sequence). V shed 3 bases, J shed 7 bases, and the junction held 5 bases outside the gene matches. This CDR3 has 12 amino acids. The DNA of the CDR3 is TGTGCCTGGAGCGGGGGGGGCCGTGAGCAGTACTTC. Amino acids: CAWSGGGREQYF.

The chain couples TRBV7-6 to TRBJ2-7, with 8 bases aligning to TRBD2. There are 15 residues in the CDR3. CDR1 and CDR2 from the germline V gene are SGHVS and FNYEAQ. The V gene end was trimmed by 0 bases and the J gene end by 6 bases; junction bases not matched to a gene: 7. This CDR3 reads CASSLAPLAGSEQYF. The CDR3 bases are TGTGCCAGCAGCTTAGCTCCCTTAGCGGGAAGCGAGCAGTACTTC.

The chain links TRBV27 to TRBJ2-7, with no clear D. Germline-derived CDR1 and CDR2 are MNHEY and SMNVEV (reference sequence). V lost 3 bases and J lost 2, with 14 bases in between. This CDR3 is built from 15 residues. The CDR3 is CASSFRNERTYEQYF. The DNA of the CDR3 is TGTGCCAGCAGTTTCAGGAACGAGAGGACCTACGAGCAGTACTTC.

The chain couples TRBV6-5 to TRBJ1-5; TRBD1 matches 7 bases. CDR3 size: 13 residues. The V and J ends lost 5 bases and 5 bases, in that order; junction bases with no gene match: 3. Germline-derived CDR1 and CDR2 are MNHEY and SVGAGI. The CDR3 bases are TGTGCCAGCAGTAAGGGACAGTATCAGCCCCAGCATTTT. This sequence encodes CASSKGQYQPQHF.

The gene calls are TRBV18 and TRBJ2-1; D is ambiguous. The CDR3 extends over 13 amino acids. Trimming shortened V by 2 bases and J by 8 bases, and 10 bases separated the two germline ends. Looked up from germline, CDR1 is KGHSH and CDR2 is LQKENI. The CDR3 spells CASSPRLVDEQFF. The CDR3 DNA sequence: TGTGCCAGCTCACCAAGGCTAGTCGATGAGCAGTTCTTC.

This rearrangement joins TRBV11-1 to TRBJ2-3, with a weak D call TRBD1 (6 bases). CDR3 length: 17 residues. Germline values: CDR1 SGHAT, CDR2 FQDESV (reference sequence). V lost 4 bases, J lost 4 bases, and 21 bases lay in between. The DNA for the CDR3 is TGTGCCAGCAGCTCCTGGGACACCTCTCTGCCAGCAGATACGCAGTATTTT. Its protein product is CASSSWDTSLPADTQYF. The full variable domain, in which reference TRBV11-1 and TRBJ2-3 provide the parts outside the CDR3, is EAEVAQSPRYKITEKSQAVAFWCDPISGHATLYWYRQILGQGPELLVQFQDESVVDDSQLPKDRFSAERLKGVDSTLKIQPAELGDSAMYLCASSSWDTSLPADTQYFGPGTRLTVL.

The chain links TRBV29-1 to TRBJ2-2; 7 bases agree with TRBD2. Per the germline V gene, CDR1 is SQVTM and CDR2 is ANQGSEA. V lost 7 bases, J lost 4 bases, and 9 bases stayed unmatched. This CDR3 spans 14 amino acids. In nucleotides, the CDR3 is TGCAGCGCCCGAGGACTAGGCCGCACCGGGGAGCTGTTTTTT. This sequence encodes CSARGLGRTGELFF.

This chain connects TRBV6-1 to TRBJ1-5, with D unclear. Germline V gene sequence: CDR1 MNHNS, CDR2 SASEGT. The CDR3 has 16 amino acids. Trimming left V 1 base short and J 2 bases short, with 12 bases between. CDR3 in DNA: TGTGCCAGCAGTGAAGTCGGGGAGATTGGCAATCAGCCCCAGCATTTT. It codes for CASSEVGEIGNQPQHF.

A single count supports this clone. DNA for the CDR3: TGTGCCAGCAGCTTCCGAGGAATCGGTGGGGCCAACGTCCTGACTTTC. It specifies CASSFRGIGGANVLTF. The chain links TRBV5-6 to TRBJ2-6; D unclear. CDR3 length: 16 amino acids. Germline V gene lookup returns CDR1 SGHDT and CDR2 YYEEEE. Trimming cost V 2 bases and J 3 bases, with 12 bases left between them.

V gene TRBV25-1 combines with J gene TRBJ2-7; D unclear. Germline CDR1 MGHDK, CDR2 SYGVNS. V was shortened by 3 bases and J by 0 bases, with 9 bases between the two germline ends. This CDR3 is 14 amino acids long. The CDR3 loop is CASSDSAPSYEQYF. CDR3 nucleotides: TGTGCCAGCAGTGACAGTGCTCCCTCCTACGAGCAGTACTTC.

In DNA form, the CDR3 reads TGTGCCAGTAGTGTCCTGGTGAACACTGAAGCTTTCTTT. Translation gives CASSVLVNTEAFF. This chain uses TRBV19 with TRBJ1-1; D remains unclear. CDR1 and CDR2 (germline): LNHDA, SQIVND (reference sequence). The V gene lost 5 bases and the J gene lost 0 bases, with 7 bases spanning the gap. CDR3 length: 13 amino acids.

V gene TRBV7-9 combines with J gene TRBJ2-7; TRBD2 aligns across 10 bases. V lost 3 bases to trimming and J lost 0 bases; unmatched junction nucleotides: 5. The germline V gene encodes CDR1 SEHNR and CDR2 FQNEAQ (reference sequence). The CDR3 runs to 16 residues. The CDR3 spells CASSLIAGGGSYEQYF. The DNA of the CDR3 is TGTGCCAGCAGCTTGATAGCGGGAGGCGGCTCCTACGAGCAGTACTTC.

J is TRBJ2-6 and V is TRBV19; TRBD1 matches at 8 bases. This CDR3 region has 15 residues. CDR1 is LNHDA and CDR2 is SQIVND in the germline V gene (reference sequence). Trimming took 3 bases from V and 4 from J; bases not matched to a gene: 2. The CDR3 region is CASSIRGLGANVLTF. As DNA, the CDR3 is TGTGCCAGTAGTATCAGGGGGCTCGGGGCCAACGTCCTGACTTTC.

The chain is built from TRBV10-3 and TRBJ1-2; TRBD1 aligns across 7 bases. V was pared by 6 bases and J by 0 bases, with 4 bases of the junction left unmatched. CDR1 is ENHRY, CDR2 SYGVKD, per germline. The CDR3 contains 14 residues. The CDR3 reads CAIRTTGANYGYTF. DNA of the CDR3: TGTGCCATCAGGACCACAGGGGCTAACTATGGCTACACCTTC.

The CDR3: CASSLVLAGFSGNTIYF. CDR3 in DNA: TGTGCCAGCAGCTTAGTTCTTGCCGGCTTCTCTGGAAACACCATATATTTT. The V and J genes are TRBV7-9 and TRBJ1-3, with no clear D. The germline V and J ends were trimmed by 1 base and 0 bases, with 13 bases remaining between them. This CDR3 is 17 amino acids long. Germline-derived CDR1 and CDR2 are SEHNR and FQNEAQ (reference sequence).

This clone has only a few counts. The chain is built from TRBV7-9 and TRBJ1-3, with D unclear. CDR1 and CDR2 from the germline V gene are SEHNR and FQNEAQ (reference sequence). The CDR3 sequence is 16 residues long. V was cut by 3 bases and J by 0 bases, with 12 bases left in between. The CDR3 nucleotides read TGTGCCAGCAGCTTCGCTGGGCGGTTCTCTGGAAACACCATATATTTT. This translates into CASSFAGRFSGNTIYF.

The rearrangement links TRBV9 to TRBJ2-2; D gene uncertain. The CDR3 extends over 14 amino acids. V dropped 4 bases and J dropped 0 bases, with 7 bases sitting between them. Per germline, CDR1 SGDLS and CDR2 YYNGEE. CDR3 amino acids: CASSRLANTGELFF. CDR3 coding DNA: TGTGCCAGCAGCCGTTTAGCGAACACCGGGGAGCTGTTTTTT.

The table lists this clone with a count of one. This chain joins TRBV30 and TRBJ2-2; TRBD2 matches 14 bases. Unmatched junction bases numbered 4, after V lost 1 base and J lost 6 bases. Germline values: CDR1 GTSNPN, CDR2 SVGIG (reference sequence). The CDR3 contains 16 residues. This chain's CDR3 is CAWSGGLAGVSGELFF. The CDR3 DNA is TGTGCCTGGAGTGGGGGACTAGCGGGAGTCTCCGGGGAGCTGTTTTTT. The full variable domain, in which reference TRBV30 and TRBJ2-2 provide the parts outside the CDR3, is SQTIHQWPATLVQPVGSPLSLECTVEGTSNPNLYWYRQAAGRGLQLLFYSVGIGQISSEVPQNLSASRPQDRQFILSSKKLLLSDSGFYLCAWSGGLAGVSGELFFGEGSRLTVL.

The chain recombines TRBV7-2 with TRBJ2-2, with a possible D match to TRBD1 (5 bases). The CDR3 is made up of 16 amino acids. V was pared by 1 base and J by 4 bases, with 13 bases between. The germline V gene encodes CDR1 SGHTA and CDR2 FQGNSA. Here the CDR3 reads CASSLVMGPGTGELFF. CDR3 coding DNA: TGTGCCAGCAGCTTAGTGATGGGGCCGGGCACCGGGGAGCTGTTTTTT.

This rearrangement joins TRBV6-1 to TRBJ1-2, with 7 nucleotides matching TRBD1. Germline CDR1 is MNHNS and CDR2 is SASEGT. V lost 6 bases and J lost 3; bases outside the gene matches: 7. CDR3 length equals 14 residues. The CDR3 is CASSDGQAHYGYTF. The CDR3, as DNA: TGTGCCAGCAGCGACGGACAGGCCCACTATGGCTACACCTTC.

The chain couples TRBV7-9 to TRBJ1-1; D not resolved. Germline-derived CDR1 and CDR2 are SEHNR and FQNEAQ (reference sequence). Trimming took off 5 bases at V and 6 bases at J, with 10 bases between the two ends. The CDR3 is 12 amino acids. The CDR3 spells CASSPGPAEAFF. The DNA of the CDR3 is TGTGCCAGCAGCCCTGGACCAGCTGAAGCTTTCTTT.

This clone was counted only a few times. The chain recombines TRBV19 with TRBJ2-7; D could derive from TRBD1 or TRBD2 (5 bases each). CDR3 length equals 13 residues. The V and J ends lost 4 bases and 4 bases respectively, with 11 bases between them. CDR1 is LNHDA and CDR2 is SQIVND in the germline V gene (reference sequence). Written as DNA, the CDR3 is TGTGCCAGTAGTAGGGGCGGGCTATACGAGCAGTACTTC. Amino acids: CASSRGGLYEQYF.